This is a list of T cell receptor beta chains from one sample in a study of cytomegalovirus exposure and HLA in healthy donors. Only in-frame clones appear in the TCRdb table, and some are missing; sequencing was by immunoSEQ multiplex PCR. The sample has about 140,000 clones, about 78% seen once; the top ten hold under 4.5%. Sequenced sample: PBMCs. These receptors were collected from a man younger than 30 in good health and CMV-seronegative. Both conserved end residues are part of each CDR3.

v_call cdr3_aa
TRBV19 CASMGQGAAGELFF
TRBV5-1 CASRGPGLAGQASSYNEQFF
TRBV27 CASSLAGVGAEAFF
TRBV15 CATSTWDSQSTDTQYF
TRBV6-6 CASSWTSGGQETQYF
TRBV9 CASSVGRDYEQYF
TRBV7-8 CASSLAPRRMNTEAFF
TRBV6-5 CASRTDRGDNQPQHF
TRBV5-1 CASSLRGEQYF
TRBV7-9 CASSLAGANVLTF
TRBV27 CASRRNKQGISYEQYF
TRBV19 CASIAPGQGAYQPQHF
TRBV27 CASSPDRVLEKLFF
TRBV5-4 CASSLEVETAYEQYF
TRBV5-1 CASSLPGGGNSYEQYF
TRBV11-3 CASSETGLAGAATDTQYF
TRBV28 CASSDGGGDYGYTF
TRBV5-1 CASSRSAGVGQPQHF
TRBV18 CASQGQQGRHEQYF
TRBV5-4 CASSPGQHNEQFF